This T cell receptor (delta chain) came from a study of gamma-delta chains in newborns, infants, children. Overall study: Innate gammadelta T cells reportedly expand polyclonally right after birth, driven by microbial exposure, per the title.

V was cut by 0 bases and J by 0 bases, with 14 bases left in between. CDR1 and CDR2 (germline): GEAIGNYY, EKD. The CDR3 loop spans 19 amino acids. This clone was seen more than once but under ten times. TCRdb repeated clone calling on the reads with CATT. The sample has about 8,500 delta-chain clones, roughly 3.5% seen once; the top ten hold 16%. This sequence was found in a child who was a newborn, infant or young child, either healthy, febrile or measles-vaccinated (not recorded which). The chain combines TRDV2 with TRDJ3, with D perhaps matching TRDD3 (6 bases). Sequenced material: blood. CDR3 residues: CACDTGGLYGSWDTRQMFF. The CDR3 DNA reads TGTGCCTGTGACACCGGGGGACTATACGGCTCCTGGGACACCCGACAGATGTTTTTC.